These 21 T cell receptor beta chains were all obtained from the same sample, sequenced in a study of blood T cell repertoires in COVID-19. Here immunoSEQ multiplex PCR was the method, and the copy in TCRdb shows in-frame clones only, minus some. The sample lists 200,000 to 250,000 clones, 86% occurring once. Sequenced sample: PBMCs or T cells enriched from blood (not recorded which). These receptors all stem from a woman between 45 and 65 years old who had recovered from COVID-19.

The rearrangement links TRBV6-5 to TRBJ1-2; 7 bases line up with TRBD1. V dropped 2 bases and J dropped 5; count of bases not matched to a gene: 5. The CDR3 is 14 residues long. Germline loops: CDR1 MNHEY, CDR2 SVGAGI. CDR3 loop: CASSYLGTAYGYTF. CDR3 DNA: TGTGCCAGCAGTTACCTCGGGACAGCGTATGGCTACACCTTC.

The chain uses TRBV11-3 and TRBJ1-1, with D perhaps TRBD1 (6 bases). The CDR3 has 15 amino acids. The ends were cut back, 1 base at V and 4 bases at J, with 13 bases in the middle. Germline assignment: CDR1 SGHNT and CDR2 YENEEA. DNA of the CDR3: TGTGCCAGCAGCTTAGTTGACGGGGGGCGCACTGAAGCTTTCTTT. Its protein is CASSLVDGGRTEAFF.

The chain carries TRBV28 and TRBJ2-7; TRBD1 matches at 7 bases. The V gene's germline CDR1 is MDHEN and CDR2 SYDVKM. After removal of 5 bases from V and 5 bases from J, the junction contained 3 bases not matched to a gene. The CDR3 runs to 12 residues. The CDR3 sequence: CASSDRVNEQYF. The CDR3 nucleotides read TGTGCCAGCAGTGACAGGGTAAACGAGCAGTACTTC.

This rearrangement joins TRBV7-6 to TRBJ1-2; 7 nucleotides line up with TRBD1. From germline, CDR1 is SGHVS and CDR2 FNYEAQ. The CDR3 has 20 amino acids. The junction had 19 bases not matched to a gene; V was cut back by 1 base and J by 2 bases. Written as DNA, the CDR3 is TGTGCCAGCAGCTTAGTCGGGGAGACAGGGAGACGCATCTTAAACTATGGCTACACCTTC. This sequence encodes CASSLVGETGRRILNYGYTF.

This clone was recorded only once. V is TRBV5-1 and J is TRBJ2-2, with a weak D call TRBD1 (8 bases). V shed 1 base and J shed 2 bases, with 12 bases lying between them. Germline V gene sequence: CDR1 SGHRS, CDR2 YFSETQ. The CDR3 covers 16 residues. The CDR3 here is CASSLSGTGNTGELFF. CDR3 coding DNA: TGCGCCAGCAGCTTGAGCGGGACAGGTAACACCGGGGAGCTGTTTTTT. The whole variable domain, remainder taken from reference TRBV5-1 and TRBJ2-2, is KAGVTQTPRYLIKTRGQQVTLSCSPISGHRSVSWYQQTPGQGLQFLFEYFSETQRNKGNFPGRFSGRQFSNSRSEMNVSTLELGDSALYLCASSLSGTGNTGELFFGEGSRLTVL.

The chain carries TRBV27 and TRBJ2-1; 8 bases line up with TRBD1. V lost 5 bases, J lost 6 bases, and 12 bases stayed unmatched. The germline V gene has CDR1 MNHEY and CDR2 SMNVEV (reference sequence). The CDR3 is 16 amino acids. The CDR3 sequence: CASSRPGQVFSNEQFF. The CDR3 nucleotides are TGTGCCAGCAGTCGTCCGGGACAGGTATTCAGCAATGAGCAGTTCTTC.

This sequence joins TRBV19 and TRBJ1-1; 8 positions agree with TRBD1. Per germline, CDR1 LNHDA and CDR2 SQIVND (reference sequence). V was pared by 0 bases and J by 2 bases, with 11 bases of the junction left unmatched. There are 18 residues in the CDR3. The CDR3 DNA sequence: TGTGCCAGTAGTATAGACCCCGGGACAGGTGGCTATAACACTGAAGCTTTCTTT. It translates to CASSIDPGTGGYNTEAFF.

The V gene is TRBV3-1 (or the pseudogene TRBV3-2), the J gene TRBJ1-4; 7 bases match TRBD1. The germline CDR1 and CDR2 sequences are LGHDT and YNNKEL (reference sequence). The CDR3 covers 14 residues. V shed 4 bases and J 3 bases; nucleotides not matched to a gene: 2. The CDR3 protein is CASSLGTANEKLFF. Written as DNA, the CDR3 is TGTGCCAGCAGCCTCGGGACAGCTAATGAAAAACTGTTTTTT.

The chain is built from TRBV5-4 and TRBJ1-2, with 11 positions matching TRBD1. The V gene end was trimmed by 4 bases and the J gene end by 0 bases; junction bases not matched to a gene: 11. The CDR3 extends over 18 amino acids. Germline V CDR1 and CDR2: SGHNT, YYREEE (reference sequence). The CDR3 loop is CASSTSPGTGGANYGYTF. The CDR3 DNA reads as TGTGCCAGCAGCACCAGTCCCGGGACAGGGGGAGCTAACTATGGCTACACCTTC. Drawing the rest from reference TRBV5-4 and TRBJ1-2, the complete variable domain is ETGVTQSPTHLIKTRGQQVTLRCSSQSGHNTVSWYQQALGQGPQFIFQYYREEENGRGNFPPRFSGLQFPNYSSELNVNALELDDSALYLCASSTSPGTGGANYGYTFGSGTRLTVV.

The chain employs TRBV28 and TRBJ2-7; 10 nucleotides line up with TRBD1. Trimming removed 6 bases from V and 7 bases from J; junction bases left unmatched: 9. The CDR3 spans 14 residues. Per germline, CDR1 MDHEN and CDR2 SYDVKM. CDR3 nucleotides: TGTGCCAGCAGCCCGACAGGGGGCCCGAGAGAGCAGTACTTC. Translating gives CASSPTGGPREQYF.

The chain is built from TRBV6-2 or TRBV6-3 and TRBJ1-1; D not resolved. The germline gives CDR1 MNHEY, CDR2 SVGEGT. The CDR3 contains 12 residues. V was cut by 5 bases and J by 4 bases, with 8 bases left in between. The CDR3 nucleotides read TGTGCCAGCAGTGAGGTTCTCACTGAAGCTTTCTTT. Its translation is CASSEVLTEAFF.

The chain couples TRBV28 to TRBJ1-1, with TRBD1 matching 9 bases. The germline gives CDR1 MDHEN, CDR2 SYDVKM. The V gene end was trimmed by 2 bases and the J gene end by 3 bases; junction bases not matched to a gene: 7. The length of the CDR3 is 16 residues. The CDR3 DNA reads TGTGCCAGCAGTTTAGCGTCACAGGGGGCATACACTGAAGCTTTCTTT. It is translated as CASSLASQGAYTEAFF.

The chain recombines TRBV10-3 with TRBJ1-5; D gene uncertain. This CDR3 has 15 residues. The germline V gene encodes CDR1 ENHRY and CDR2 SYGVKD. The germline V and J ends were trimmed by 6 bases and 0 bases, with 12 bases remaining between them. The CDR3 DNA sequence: TGTGCCATCAGCAGAGACTTTAATAGCAATCAGCCCCAGCATTTT. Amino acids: CAISRDFNSNQPQHF.

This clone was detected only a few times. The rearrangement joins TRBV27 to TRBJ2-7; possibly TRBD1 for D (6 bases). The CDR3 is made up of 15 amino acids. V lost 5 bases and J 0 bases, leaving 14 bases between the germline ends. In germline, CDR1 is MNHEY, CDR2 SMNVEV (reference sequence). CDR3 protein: CASSHYRDSSYEQYF. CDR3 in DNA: TGTGCCAGCAGTCACTACAGGGATAGCTCCTACGAGCAGTACTTC.

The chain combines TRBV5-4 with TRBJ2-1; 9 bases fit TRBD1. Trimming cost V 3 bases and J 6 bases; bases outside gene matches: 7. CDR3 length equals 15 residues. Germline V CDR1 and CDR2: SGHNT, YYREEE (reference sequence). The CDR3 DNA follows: TGTGCCAGCAGCTCTGGACAGGGGAGGGCCAATGAGCAGTTCTTC. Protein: CASSSGQGRANEQFF.

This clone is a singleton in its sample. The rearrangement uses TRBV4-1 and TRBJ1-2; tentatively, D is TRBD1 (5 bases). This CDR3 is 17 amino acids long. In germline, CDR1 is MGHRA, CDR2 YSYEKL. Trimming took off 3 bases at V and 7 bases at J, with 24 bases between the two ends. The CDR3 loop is CASSHKTSGSGVAGYTF. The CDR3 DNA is TGCGCCAGCAGCCACAAAACCTCCGGGTCGGGGGTGGCTGGCTACACCTTC.

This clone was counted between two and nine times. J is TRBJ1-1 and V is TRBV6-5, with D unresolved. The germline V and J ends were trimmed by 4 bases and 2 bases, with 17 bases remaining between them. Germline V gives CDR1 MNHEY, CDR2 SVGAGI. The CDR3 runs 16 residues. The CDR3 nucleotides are TGTGCCAGCAGTTCATCTCAGGATTTACCTAACACTGAAGCTTTCTTT. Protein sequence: CASSSSQDLPNTEAFF.

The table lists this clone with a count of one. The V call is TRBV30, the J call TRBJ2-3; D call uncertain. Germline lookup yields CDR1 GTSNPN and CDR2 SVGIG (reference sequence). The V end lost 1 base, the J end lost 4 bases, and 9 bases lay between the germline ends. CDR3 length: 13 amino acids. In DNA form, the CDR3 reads TGTGCCTGGAGTGAACAACCCGCAGATACGCAGTATTTT. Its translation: CAWSEQPADTQYF.

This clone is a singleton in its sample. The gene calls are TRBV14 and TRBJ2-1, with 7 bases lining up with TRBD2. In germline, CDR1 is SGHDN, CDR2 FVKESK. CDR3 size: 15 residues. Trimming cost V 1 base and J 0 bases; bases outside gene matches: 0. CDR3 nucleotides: TGTGCCAGCAGCCAAGGCGGGAGCTCCTACAATGAGCAGTTCTTC. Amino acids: CASSQGGSSYNEQFF.

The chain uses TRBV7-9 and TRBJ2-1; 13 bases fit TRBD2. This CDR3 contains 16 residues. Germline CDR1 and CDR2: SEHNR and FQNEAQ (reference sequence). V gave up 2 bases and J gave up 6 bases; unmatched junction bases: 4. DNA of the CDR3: TGTGCCAGCAGCTTACCGGGACTAGCGGGGCCCAATGAGCAGTTCTTC. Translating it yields CASSLPGLAGPNEQFF. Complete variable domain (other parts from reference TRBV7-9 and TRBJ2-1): DTGVSQNPRHKITKRGQNVTFRCDPISEHNRLYWYRQTLGQGPEFLTYFQNEAQLEKSRLLSDRFSAERPKGSFSTLEIQRTEQGDSAMYLCASSLPGLAGPNEQFFGPGTRLTVL.

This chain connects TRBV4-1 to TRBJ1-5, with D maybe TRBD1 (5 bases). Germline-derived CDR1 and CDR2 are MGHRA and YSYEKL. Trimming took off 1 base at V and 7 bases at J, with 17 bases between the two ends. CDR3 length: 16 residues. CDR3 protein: CASSQVGGGDRQPQHF. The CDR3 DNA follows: TGCGCCAGCAGCCAAGTTGGTGGAGGGGACCGGCAGCCCCAGCATTTT.